This T cell receptor (beta chain) was retrieved from a study of Graves' ophthalmopathy and Graves' hyperthyroidism. Study-wide context: Specimen type is peripheral blood, obtained at initial diagnosis before any treatment.

The CDR3 is made up of 12 amino acids. Trimming cost V 6 bases and J 7 bases; bases outside gene matches: 2. Amplified material comprised TCR beta CDR3 regions derived from RNA transcripts. RT-PCR in the first round used HTBI primers; a second-round multiplex PCR followed. TCRdb used MiXCR to reprocess the multiplex PCR reads, holding one entry per CDR3 protein. The repertoire has about half a million distinct CDR3 sequences, over 13% of them found once; the top ten carry roughly 9.8%. Symptoms, serum thyroxine and TRAb, thyroid ultrasound, and orbital computed tomography formed the diagnostic basis.

V is TRBV12-3 or TRBV12-4 and J is TRBJ2-2; 7 positions match TRBD2. This sequence was found in a woman in her thirties with Graves' ophthalmopathy. The sample taken for sequencing was blood. The CDR3 sequence is CASRPGGGELFF. The CDR3 nucleotides are TGTGCCAGCAGACCGGGGGGCGGGGAGCTGTTTTTT.